This T cell receptor beta chain was documented in a study of blood T cell repertoires in COVID-19 (dated by TCRdb to the early 2020s). Regarding the complete study: Samples from collaborators originated in the United States, Italy and Spain and spanned both the acute and convalescent phases of COVID-19. HLA class I and class II types, where available, came from metadata supplied by the sample provider rather than from assay-based typing. Deeply sampled blood TCRbeta repertoires from subjects exposed to, actively infected with, or recovered from COVID-19 were included in the dataset. The repertoires were released in a freely available public database meant as a resource for research on the immune response to SARS-CoV-2. The material from the prospective study consisted of cDNA or gDNA derived from T cells, B-cell-depleted T cells, or PBMCs. The samples were drawn from two sources: the first 160 participants of the ongoing ImmuneRACE study, and approximately 1,300 subjects contributed by 6 global collaborators. Sample metadata almost always included a de-identified subject ID, COVID-19 status, age in years and sex.

Each collaborating institution followed its own protocols to collect whole blood in K2EDTA tubes. Collaborator samples were shipped for TCRbeta analysis as frozen whole blood, isolated PBMCs, or DNA extracted from either sample type. The immunoSEQ Assay, a bias-controlled multiplex PCR, was used to amplify TCRbeta CDR3 regions from genomic DNA. The study's processing was this. Nucleated cell counts per sample were estimated from amplification of reference gene primers within the assay. To quantify the absolute abundance of each unique TCRbeta CDR3 rearrangement, sequence reads were collapsed and filtered. For each sample, productive Simpson clonality was calculated as the square root of Simpson's diversity index across productive rearrangements. Held by TCRdb, this immuneACCESS table contains in-frame sequences only and omits some clones. Under half of the omission traces to an unresolved V gene where checked; the cause of the rest is unknown. V and J calls and clone size are as listed in that table; D and trimming were resolved from the DNA. This sample lists some 100,000 clones; approximately 90% were detected once. The top ten hold approximately 4.8% of the sample.

The CDR3 starts with the cysteine, ends with the phenylalanine, and has 17 residues. CDR3 DNA is the only sequence kept; it has 51 bases, read in frame from the first base. Based on the germline V gene (reference sequence), the CDR1 and CDR2 sequences are LGHDT and YNNKEL. V ends up 2 bases short and J 2 bases short, with an unmatched junction base count of 5. Results the study describes overall, beyond this receptor: Clinical and demographic metadata were provided uncurated, with the amount varying by source and participant.

In the case of this clone: No antigen is known for it. No base quality information exists; no much larger clone differs at one position.

The sequenced material came from peripheral blood. The sequence was collected from a woman aged 80 or over with active COVID-19. In this chain, TRBV3-1 (or the pseudogene TRBV3-2) is recombined with TRBJ2-5, and 13 junction bases match TRBD2. The CDR3 sequence is CASSQQLAGGRQETQYF. The sequenced DNA: TGTGCCAGCAGCCAACAACTAGCGGGAGGGAGGCAAGAGACCCAGTACTTC.